This TCR beta chain is drawn from a study of cytomegalovirus exposure and HLA in healthy donors. Worth noting for this clone: The antigen remains unidentified.

The length of the CDR3 is 16 residues. J was trimmed by 2 bases and V by 5 bases; bases with no gene match: 11. Per germline, CDR1 SGHTA and CDR2 FQGNSA. At sampling all donors were nominally healthy, likely with unrecorded immune exposures. PCR amplification relied on 60 Vbeta primers (plus 13 Jbeta primers). Data came from immunoSEQ multiplex PCR; TCRdb stores just in-frame clones and leaves some out. The data contain 200,000 or so clones, under 90% of them singletons. Overall study findings and caveats: The study flagged 150 to 200 TCR beta chains as cytomegalovirus-associated.

Sequenced input: PBMCs. This clonotype originated in a human donor in good health. The chain recombines TRBV7-2 with TRBJ1-1; 7 nucleotides agree with TRBD1. In DNA, the CDR3 is TGTGCCAGCAGCCCATTCCGACAGGGTCTAAACACTGAAGCTTTCTTT. Translating it yields CASSPFRQGLNTEAFF.